The source of this TCR beta chain is a study of T cells in Graves' hyperthyroidism and ophthalmopathy (dated by TCRdb to between 2019 and 2020). For the study in its entirety: Peripheral blood samples were taken at initial diagnosis, before any treatment was given. To identify TCR V-J signatures that set the groups apart, the researchers used a discovery cohort of more than 95 patients, made up of 43 with Graves' ophthalmopathy and 57 with stable Graves' hyperthyroidism. The paper reports TCR Vbeta CDR3 sequencing of approximately 140 peripheral blood samples: 43 ophthalmopathy, about 75 hyperthyroidism and around 17 progressor patients. After sampling, hyperthyroidism patients received methimazole starting at 30 mg daily, and ophthalmopathy patients received high-dose intravenous methylprednisolone. The roughly 91 discovery patients were randomly divided into training and test sets at a 7:3 ratio. An independent validation cohort of fewer than 20 hyperthyroidism patients and approximately 15 patients who later progressed to ophthalmopathy tested prospective prediction of ophthalmopathy. Thyroid tissue and blood T-cell repertoires from roughly 6 Graves' hyperthyroidism patients were also compared in the study.

Stable Graves' hyperthyroidism was defined as the absence of progression to ophthalmopathy over 18 months of follow-up. Hyperthyroidism patients were newly diagnosed, with disease duration under 2 months, and aged 18 to 65 years. Exclusion was applied to patients with uncontrolled infections, other autoimmune diseases, pregnancy or lactation. Diagnoses were established on the basis of clinical symptoms, serum thyroxine and TRAb, thyroid ultrasound, and orbital computed tomography. Ficoll-Paque density gradient centrifugation was used to isolate PBMCs from around 9.1 ml of fresh peripheral blood. Trizol reagent was used to extract total RNA, and RNA quality was then checked on an Agilent 2100 Bioanalyzer. This clonotype was recorded a few times. What antigen it recognizes has not been identified. Base qualities were left out, and no much larger clone turns up one base away. General conclusions and limits of the study: In validation, the model predicted progression to ophthalmopathy with approximately 69% sensitivity and approximately 72% specificity, a median of 6.5 months before onset. In cross-validation, a model built on a 13 V-J signature told ophthalmopathy apart from stable hyperthyroidism with approximately 91% sensitivity and approximately 81% specificity, and in testing the same model reached 80%/75%. Most expanded thyroid clonotypes (frequency above 0.001) were also detected in blood, suggesting blood repertoires may reflect thyroid immune responses. Sample size was not statistically predetermined, and investigators were not blinded to group allocation.

CDR1 and CDR2 were assigned from the germline V gene (reference sequence) as SEHNR and FQNEAQ. The V end gives up 5 bases and the J end 6 bases, leaving 6 bases in the junction not matched to a gene. From the cysteine through the phenylalanine, the CDR3 covers 15 amino acids. CDR3 DNA only is kept here, 45 bases in frame from base 1. The TCR beta CDR3 regions were amplified from the RNA transcripts. The first round of RT-PCR for the TCR CDR3 was performed with the HTBI primer set and the Qiagen OneStep RT-PCR kit. The libraries were constructed in a second round of multiplex PCR and then size-selected and purified. The libraries were sequenced on an Illumina HiSeq2000 using paired-end 100 bp reads. On the authors' methods: Raw data were processed with SOAPnuke, discarding reads with adapters, uncalled bases, mean Phred below 15, or no exact constant-primer or identifier match. COPE v1.2.5 was used to merge the high-quality paired reads, and each unique nucleotide sequence was defined as a clonotype. MiTCR v1.1 was used to align the clonotypes against IMGT TRBV, TRBD and TRBJ reference segments. Analysis was restricted to V-J combinations with a frequency above 0.0001, which covered about 99% of repertoires. A TCS score was defined as the ratio of F50 (clonal expansion) to E x V (chaos), with BLOSUM62-based TCRdist applied between CDR3 peptides within each V-J. Welch's t-statistics and random forest reduced around 550 V-J features to fewer than 15, which were used in a naive Bayes classifier (R e1071). The raw public reads went through TCRdb reprocessing: fastp at Q25, MiXCR clone calling, in-frame beta chains kept. Rows matching on CDR3 protein sequence are summarized as one entry with the most common DNA and genes. The V and J calls come from TCRdb's annotation, not from the publication. For this sample the table gives some 560,000 distinct CDR3 sequences, of which around 13% were detected only once. The ten largest account for about 14% of the sample.

This clonotype originated in a woman aged 40-49 years with Graves' hyperthyroidism. Sample: blood. The chain employs TRBV7-9 and TRBJ2-2; 10 bases in the junction line up with TRBD1. The CDR3 protein: CASSPDRGQAGELFF. The nucleotide sequence is TGTGCCAGCAGCCCCGACAGGGGGCAAGCCGGGGAGCTGTTTTTT. Full variable domain (CDR3 extended with the reference TRBV7-9 and TRBJ2-2 proteins): DTGVSQNPRHKITKRGQNVTFRCDPISEHNRLYWYRQTLGQGPEFLTYFQNEAQLEKSRLLSDRFSAERPKGSFSTLEIQRTEQGDSAMYLCASSPDRGQAGELFFGEGSRLTVL.